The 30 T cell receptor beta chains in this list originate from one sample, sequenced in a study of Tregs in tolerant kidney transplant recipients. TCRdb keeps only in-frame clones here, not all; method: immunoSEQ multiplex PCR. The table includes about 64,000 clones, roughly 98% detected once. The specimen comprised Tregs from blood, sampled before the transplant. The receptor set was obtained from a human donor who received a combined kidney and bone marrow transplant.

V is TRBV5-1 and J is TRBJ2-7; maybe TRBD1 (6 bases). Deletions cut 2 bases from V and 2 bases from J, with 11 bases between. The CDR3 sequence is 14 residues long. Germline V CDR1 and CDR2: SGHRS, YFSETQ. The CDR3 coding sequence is TGCGCCAGCAGCTTAGGTCGACAGGCCTACGAGCAGTACTTC. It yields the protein CASSLGRQAYEQYF.

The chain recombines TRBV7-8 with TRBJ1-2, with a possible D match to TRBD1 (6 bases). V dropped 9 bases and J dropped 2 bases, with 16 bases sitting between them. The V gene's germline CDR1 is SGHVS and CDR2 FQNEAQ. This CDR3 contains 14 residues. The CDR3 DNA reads TGTGCCAGTAGTAAAGGCAGGGGCAACTATGGCTACACCTTC. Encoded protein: CASSKGRGNYGYTF.

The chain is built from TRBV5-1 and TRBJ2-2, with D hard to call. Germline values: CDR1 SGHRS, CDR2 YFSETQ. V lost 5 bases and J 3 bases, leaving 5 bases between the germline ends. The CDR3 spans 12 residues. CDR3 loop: CASSTYTGELFF. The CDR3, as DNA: TGCGCCAGCAGTACTTACACCGGGGAGCTGTTTTTT. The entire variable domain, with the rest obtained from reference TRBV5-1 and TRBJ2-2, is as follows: KAGVTQTPRYLIKTRGQQVTLSCSPISGHRSVSWYQQTPGQGLQFLFEYFSETQRNKGNFPGRFSGRQFSNSRSEMNVSTLELGDSALYLCASSTYTGELFFGEGSRLTVL.

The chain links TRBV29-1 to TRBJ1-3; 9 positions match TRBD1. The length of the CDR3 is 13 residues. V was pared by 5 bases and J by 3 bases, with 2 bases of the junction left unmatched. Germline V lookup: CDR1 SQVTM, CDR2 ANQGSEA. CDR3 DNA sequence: TGCAGCGTTATGACAGGGGGTGGAAACACCATATATTTT. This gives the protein CSVMTGGGNTIYF.

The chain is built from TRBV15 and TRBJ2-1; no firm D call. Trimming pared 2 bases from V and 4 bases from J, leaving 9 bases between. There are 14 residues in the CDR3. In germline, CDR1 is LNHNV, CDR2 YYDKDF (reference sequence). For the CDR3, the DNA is TGTGCCACCAGCAGAATCGCGCGATACAATGAGCAGTTCTTC. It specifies CATSRIARYNEQFF.

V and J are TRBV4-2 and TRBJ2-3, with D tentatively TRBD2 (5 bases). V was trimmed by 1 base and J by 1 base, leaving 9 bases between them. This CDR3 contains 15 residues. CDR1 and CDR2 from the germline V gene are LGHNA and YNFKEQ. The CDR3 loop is CASSQGLAGTDTQYF. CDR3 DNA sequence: TGTGCCAGCAGCCAAGGTCTAGCTGGCACAGATACGCAGTATTTT.

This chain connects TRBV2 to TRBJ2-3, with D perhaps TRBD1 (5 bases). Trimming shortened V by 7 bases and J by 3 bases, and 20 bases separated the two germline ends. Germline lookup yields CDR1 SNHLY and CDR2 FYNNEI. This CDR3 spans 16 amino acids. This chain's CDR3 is CASTGLPQGITDTQYF. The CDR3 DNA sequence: TGTGCCAGCACCGGCCTGCCTCAGGGAATAACAGATACGCAGTATTTT.

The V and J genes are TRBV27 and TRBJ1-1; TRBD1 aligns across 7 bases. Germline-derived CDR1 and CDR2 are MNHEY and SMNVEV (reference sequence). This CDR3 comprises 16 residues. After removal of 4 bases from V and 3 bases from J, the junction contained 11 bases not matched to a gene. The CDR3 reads CASSSTGVVRHTEAFF. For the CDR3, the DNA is TGTGCCAGCAGTTCAACAGGGGTCGTTAGACACACTGAAGCTTTCTTT.

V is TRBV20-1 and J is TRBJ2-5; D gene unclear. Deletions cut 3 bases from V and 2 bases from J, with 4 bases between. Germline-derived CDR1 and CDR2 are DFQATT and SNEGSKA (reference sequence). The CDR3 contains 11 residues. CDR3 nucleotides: TGCAGTGCTAGTCCGCAAGAGACCCAGTACTTC. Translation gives CSASPQETQYF.

The CDR3, as DNA: TGTGCCAGCAGTGAATCTAGTGGCGGGAGCTCCTACAATGAGCAGTTCTTC. Amino acid sequence: CASSESSGGSSYNEQFF. The chain couples TRBV6-1 to TRBJ2-1; the match to TRBD2 covers 7 bases. The trim removed 2 bases at V and 0 bases at J, leaving 7 bases unmatched. The CDR3 totals 17 residues. Per germline, CDR1 MNHNS and CDR2 SASEGT.

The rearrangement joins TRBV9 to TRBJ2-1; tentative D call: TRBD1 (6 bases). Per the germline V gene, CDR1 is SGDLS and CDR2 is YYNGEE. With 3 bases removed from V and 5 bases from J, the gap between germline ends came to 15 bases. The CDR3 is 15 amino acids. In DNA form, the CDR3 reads TGTGCCAGCAGCGGACAGGCCCTCCTTAACAATGAGCAGTTCTTC. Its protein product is CASSGQALLNNEQFF.

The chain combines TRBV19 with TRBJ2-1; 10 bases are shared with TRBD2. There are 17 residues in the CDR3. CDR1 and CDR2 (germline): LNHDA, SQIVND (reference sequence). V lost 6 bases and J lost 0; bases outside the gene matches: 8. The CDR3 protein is CASRRVAGGSSYNEQFF. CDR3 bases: TGTGCCAGTAGGAGGGTAGCGGGAGGCAGCTCCTACAATGAGCAGTTCTTC. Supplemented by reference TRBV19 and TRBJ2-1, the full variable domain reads DGGITQSPKYLFRKEGQNVTLSCEQNLNHDAMYWYRQDPGQGLRLIYYSQIVNDFQKGDIAEGYSVSREKKESFPLTVTSAQKNPTAFYLCASRRVAGGSSYNEQFFGPGTRLTVL.

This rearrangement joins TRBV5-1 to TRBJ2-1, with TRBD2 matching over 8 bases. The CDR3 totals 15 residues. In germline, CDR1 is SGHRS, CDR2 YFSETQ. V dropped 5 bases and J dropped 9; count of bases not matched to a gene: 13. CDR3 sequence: CASRWGGSGRSEQFF. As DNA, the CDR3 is TGCGCCAGCAGGTGGGGGGGGAGCGGGAGAAGTGAGCAGTTCTTC.

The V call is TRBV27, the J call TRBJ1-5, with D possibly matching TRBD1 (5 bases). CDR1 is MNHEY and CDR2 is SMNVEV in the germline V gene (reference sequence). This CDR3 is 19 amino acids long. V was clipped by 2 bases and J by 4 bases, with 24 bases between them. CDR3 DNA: TGTGCCAGCAGTTTAAGGGCAGGGCACCCAACATTAGGGAATCAGCCCCAGCATTTT. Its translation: CASSLRAGHPTLGNQPQHF.

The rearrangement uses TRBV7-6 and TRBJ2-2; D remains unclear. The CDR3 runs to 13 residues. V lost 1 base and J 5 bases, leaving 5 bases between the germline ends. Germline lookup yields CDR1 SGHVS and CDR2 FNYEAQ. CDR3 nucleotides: TGTGCCAGCAGCTTAGTCCAAACCGGGGAGCTGTTTTTT. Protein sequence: CASSLVQTGELFF.

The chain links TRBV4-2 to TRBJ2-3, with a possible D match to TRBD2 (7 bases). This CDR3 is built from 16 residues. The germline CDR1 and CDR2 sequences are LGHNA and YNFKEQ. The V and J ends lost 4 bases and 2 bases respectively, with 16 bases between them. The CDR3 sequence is CASSRRGARSTDTQYF. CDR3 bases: TGTGCCAGCAGCCGCCGGGGGGCCCGCTCCACAGATACGCAGTATTTT.

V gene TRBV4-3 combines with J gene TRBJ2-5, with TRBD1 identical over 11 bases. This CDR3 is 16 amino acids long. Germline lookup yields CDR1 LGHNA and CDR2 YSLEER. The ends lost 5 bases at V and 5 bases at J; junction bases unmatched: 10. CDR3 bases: TGCGCCAGCAGCGCCCGGACAGGGGGCGGACCGGAGACCCAGTACTTC. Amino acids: CASSARTGGGPETQYF.

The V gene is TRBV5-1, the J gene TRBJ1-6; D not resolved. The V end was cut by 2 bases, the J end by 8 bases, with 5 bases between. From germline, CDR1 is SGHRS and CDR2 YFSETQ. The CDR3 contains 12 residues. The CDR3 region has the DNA TGCGCCAGCAGCTTTCCGGATTCACCCCTCCACTTT. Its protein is CASSFPDSPLHF. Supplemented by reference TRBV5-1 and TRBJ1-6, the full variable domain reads KAGVTQTPRYLIKTRGQQVTLSCSPISGHRSVSWYQQTPGQGLQFLFEYFSETQRNKGNFPGRFSGRQFSNSRSEMNVSTLELGDSALYLCASSFPDSPLHFGNGTRLTVT.

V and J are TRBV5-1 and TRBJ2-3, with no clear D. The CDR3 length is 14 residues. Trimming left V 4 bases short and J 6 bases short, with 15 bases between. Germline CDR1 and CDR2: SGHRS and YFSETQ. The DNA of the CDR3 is TGCGCCAGCAGCCGGCTAAATTCAGGCGATACGCAGTATTTT. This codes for CASSRLNSGDTQYF.

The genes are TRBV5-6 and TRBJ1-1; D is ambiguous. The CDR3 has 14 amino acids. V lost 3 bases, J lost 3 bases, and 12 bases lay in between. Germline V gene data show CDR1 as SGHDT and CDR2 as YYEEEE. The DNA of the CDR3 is TGTGCCAGCAGCTCCCCCGGACTGTACACTGAAGCTTTCTTT. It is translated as CASSSPGLYTEAFF.

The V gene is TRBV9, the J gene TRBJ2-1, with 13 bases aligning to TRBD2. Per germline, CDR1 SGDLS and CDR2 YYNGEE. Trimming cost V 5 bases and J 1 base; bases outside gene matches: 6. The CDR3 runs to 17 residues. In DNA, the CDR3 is TGTGCCAGCAGTCGGACTAGCGGGAGTTTATCCTACAATGAGCAGTTCTTC. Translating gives CASSRTSGSLSYNEQFF. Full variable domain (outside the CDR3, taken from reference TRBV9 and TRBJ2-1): DSGVTQTPKHLITATGQRVTLRCSPRSGDLSVYWYQQSLDQGLQFLIQYYNGEERAKGNILERFSAQQFPDLHSELNLSSLELGDSALYFCASSRTSGSLSYNEQFFGPGTRLTVL.

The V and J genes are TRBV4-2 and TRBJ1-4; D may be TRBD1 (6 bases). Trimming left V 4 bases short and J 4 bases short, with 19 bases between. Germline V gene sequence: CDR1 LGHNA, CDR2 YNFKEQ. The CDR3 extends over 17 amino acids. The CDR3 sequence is CASSRGGTPTLNEKLFF. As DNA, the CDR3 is TGTGCCAGCAGCCGAGGTGGGACACCAACCCTTAATGAAAAACTGTTTTTT.

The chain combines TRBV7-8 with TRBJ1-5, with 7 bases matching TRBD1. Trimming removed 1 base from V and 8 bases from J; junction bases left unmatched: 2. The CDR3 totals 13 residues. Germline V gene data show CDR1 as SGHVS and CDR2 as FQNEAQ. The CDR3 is CASSLGGGKPQHF. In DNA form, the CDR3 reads TGTGCCAGCAGCTTAGGAGGGGGCAAGCCCCAGCATTTT. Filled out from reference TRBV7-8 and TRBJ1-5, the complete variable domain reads GAGVSQSPRYKVAKRGQDVALRCDPISGHVSLFWYQQALGQGPEFLTYFQNEAQLDKSGLPSDRFFAERPEGSVSTLKIQRTQQEDSAVYLCASSLGGGKPQHFGDGTRLSIL.

The DNA of the CDR3 is TGTGCCATCAACTCGGGACTAGCGGGGTTCGCAGATACGCAGTATTTT. Amino acid sequence: CAINSGLAGFADTQYF. The chain combines TRBV10-3 with TRBJ2-3; 13 bases line up with TRBD2. Trimming at V came to 7 bases and at J to 4 bases, leaving 8 bases not matched to a gene. The germline CDR1 and CDR2 sequences are ENHRY and SYGVKD. The CDR3 spans 16 residues.

CDR3 in DNA: TGTGCCAGCTCACCGCCGGGACAGGGAGAAATTATGAACACTGAAGCTTTCTTT. Its translation: CASSPPGQGEIMNTEAFF. The rearrangement joins TRBV18 to TRBJ1-1, with 9 bases that match TRBD1. Germline-derived CDR1 and CDR2 are KGHSH and LQKENI. This CDR3 spans 18 amino acids. V shed 3 bases, J shed 0 bases, and the junction held 11 bases outside the gene matches.

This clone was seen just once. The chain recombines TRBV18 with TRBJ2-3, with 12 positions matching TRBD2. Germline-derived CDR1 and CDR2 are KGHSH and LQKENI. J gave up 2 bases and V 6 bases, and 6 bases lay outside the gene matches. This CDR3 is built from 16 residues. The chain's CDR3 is CASSPRTSGTTDTQYF. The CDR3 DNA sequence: TGTGCCAGCTCGCCTCGGACTAGCGGGACCACAGATACGCAGTATTTT.

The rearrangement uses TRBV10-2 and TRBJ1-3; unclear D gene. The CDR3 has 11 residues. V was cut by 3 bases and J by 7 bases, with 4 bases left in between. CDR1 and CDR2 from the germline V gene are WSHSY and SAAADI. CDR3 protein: CASSDGNTIYF. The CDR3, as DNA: TGCGCCAGCAGTGATGGCAACACCATATATTTT.

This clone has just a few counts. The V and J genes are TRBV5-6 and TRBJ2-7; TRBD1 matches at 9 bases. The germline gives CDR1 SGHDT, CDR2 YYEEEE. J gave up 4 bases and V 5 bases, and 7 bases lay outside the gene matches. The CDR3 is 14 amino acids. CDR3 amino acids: CASRGTGRGYEQYF. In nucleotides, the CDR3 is TGTGCCAGCAGGGGGACAGGGAGGGGTTACGAGCAGTACTTC. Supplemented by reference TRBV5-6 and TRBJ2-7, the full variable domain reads DAGVTQSPTHLIKTRGQQVTLRCSPKSGHDTVSWYQQALGQGPQFIFQYYEEEERQRGNFPDRFSGHQFPNYSSELNVNALLLGDSALYLCASRGTGRGYEQYFGPGTRLTVT.

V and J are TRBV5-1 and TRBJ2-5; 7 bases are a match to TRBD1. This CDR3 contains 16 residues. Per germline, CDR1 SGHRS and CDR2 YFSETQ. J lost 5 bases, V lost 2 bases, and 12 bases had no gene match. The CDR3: CASSFTGDWLWETQYF. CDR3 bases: TGCGCCAGCAGCTTCACAGGGGATTGGTTATGGGAGACCCAGTACTTC.

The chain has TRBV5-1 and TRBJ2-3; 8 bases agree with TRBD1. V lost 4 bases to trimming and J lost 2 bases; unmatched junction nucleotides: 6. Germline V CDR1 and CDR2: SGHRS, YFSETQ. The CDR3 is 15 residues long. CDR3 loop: CASSDGQGVTDTQYF. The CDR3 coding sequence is TGCGCCAGCAGCGACGGACAGGGAGTCACAGATACGCAGTATTTT. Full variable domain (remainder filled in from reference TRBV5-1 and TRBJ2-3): KAGVTQTPRYLIKTRGQQVTLSCSPISGHRSVSWYQQTPGQGLQFLFEYFSETQRNKGNFPGRFSGRQFSNSRSEMNVSTLELGDSALYLCASSDGQGVTDTQYFGPGTRLTVL.